The 8 T cell receptor beta chains below were found in one sample sequenced in a study of blood T cell repertoires in COVID-19. TCRdb's table, derived via immunoSEQ multiplex PCR, lists solely in-frame clones and lacks some. The data contain a few hundred thousand clones, around 92% of them singletons. The sample consisted of peripheral blood. The source of these receptors is a woman aged 30 to 39 with COVID-19, enrolled during active disease.

V gene TRBV5-1 combines with J gene TRBJ1-4; D is uncertain. CDR1 SGHRS and CDR2 YFSETQ come from the germline V gene. This CDR3 spans 15 amino acids. Trimming removed 4 bases from V and 3 bases from J, with 13 bases in between. The CDR3 loop is CASSPGVTANEKLFF. The CDR3 DNA sequence: TGCGCCAGCAGCCCGGGAGTGACCGCTAATGAAAAACTGTTTTTT.

The chain links TRBV30 to TRBJ2-2; 15 bases match TRBD2. This CDR3 has 16 residues. The V gene's germline CDR1 is GTSNPN and CDR2 SVGIG (reference sequence). The trim removed 2 bases at V and 6 bases at J, leaving 4 bases unmatched. The CDR3 bases are TGTGCCTGGAGTTCCGGACTAGCGGGAGGGCCCGGGGAGCTGTTTTTT. This encodes CAWSSGLAGGPGELFF.

This chain joins TRBV2 and TRBJ1-2; possible D gene TRBD1, 6 bases. V shed 7 bases and J shed 0 bases, with 9 bases lying between them. This CDR3 is built from 13 residues. Per germline, CDR1 SNHLY and CDR2 FYNNEI. Written as DNA, the CDR3 is TGTGCCAGCACGACAGGCACTAACTATGGCTACACCTTC. It codes for CASTTGTNYGYTF.

This chain uses TRBV11-3 with TRBJ2-1; 7 nucleotides agree with TRBD1. The CDR3 length is 14 residues. Losses at the gene ends were 3 bases for V and 4 bases for J; bases not matched to a gene: 3. The germline V gene encodes CDR1 SGHNT and CDR2 YENEEA. CDR3 in amino acids: CASSLGTEYNEQFF. The CDR3 DNA reads TGTGCCAGCAGCTTGGGGACAGAATACAATGAGCAGTTCTTC. The variable domain in full, with the rest retrieved from reference TRBV11-3 and TRBJ2-1, is EAGVVQSPRYKIIEKKQPVAFWCNPISGHNTLYWYLQNLGQGPELLIRYENEEAVDDSQLPKDRFSAERLKGVDSTLKIQPAELGDSAVYLCASSLGTEYNEQFFGPGTRLTVL.

This chain joins TRBV24-1 and TRBJ2-1; the match to TRBD2 covers 8 bases. CDR3 length equals 16 residues. Per germline, CDR1 KGHDR and CDR2 SFDVKD. V shed 5 bases, J shed 0 bases, and the junction held 5 bases outside the gene matches. The CDR3 spells CATSGPSGSSYNEQFF. The CDR3 DNA reads as TGTGCCACCAGTGGGCCTAGCGGGTCCTCCTACAATGAGCAGTTCTTC.

The rearrangement uses TRBV15 and TRBJ1-1; the match to TRBD1 covers 8 bases. Germline values: CDR1 LNHNV, CDR2 YYDKDF (reference sequence). Trimming took 3 bases from V and 5 from J; bases not matched to a gene: 8. There are 15 residues in the CDR3. DNA for the CDR3: TGTGCCACCAGCAGCATAGACAGGGGAAAGACTGAAGCTTTCTTT. Translated: CATSSIDRGKTEAFF.

The chain combines TRBV6-5 with TRBJ1-2, with TRBD1 matching over 10 bases. The CDR3 spans 13 residues. Germline V gene lookup returns CDR1 MNHEY and CDR2 SVGAGI. The J segment lost 8 bases and the V segment lost 6 bases, leaving 6 bases of the junction unmatched. The CDR3 region is CASSPGTGVGYTF. DNA of the CDR3: TGTGCCAGCAGCCCCGGGACAGGGGTCGGCTACACCTTC.

The V and J genes are TRBV5-6 and TRBJ1-1; 11 nucleotides agree with TRBD1. From germline, CDR1 is SGHDT and CDR2 YYEEEE. The CDR3 covers 14 residues. The V and J ends lost 3 bases and 4 bases, in that order; junction bases with no gene match: 2. CDR3 in amino acids: CASSSGTGGTEAFF. In DNA form, the CDR3 reads TGTGCCAGCAGCTCAGGGACAGGGGGCACTGAAGCTTTCTTT. Full variable domain (missing parts from reference TRBV5-6 and TRBJ1-1): DAGVTQSPTHLIKTRGQQVTLRCSPKSGHDTVSWYQQALGQGPQFIFQYYEEEERQRGNFPDRFSGHQFPNYSSELNVNALLLGDSALYLCASSSGTGGTEAFFGQGTRLTVV.